Listed below are T cell receptor beta chains from one sample, sequenced in a study of identical twins. MiXCR, applied by TCRdb to the 5' RACE reads, yields one record per CDR3 protein. The sample contains 400,000 to 550,000 distinct CDR3 sequences, roughly a fifth of which appear only once. Another study also made use of these data, one on T cells expressing NK-cell markers.

Material for sequencing was CD4+ T cells sorted from blood. These TCRs come from a woman aged 18 to 35 in good health. Each CDR3 is given with its conserved first and last residue. A D gene is named only where the DNA matches it firmly. Clone sizes are given selectively: once, few, many, or a class where the clone is expanded.

J gene,V gene,D gene,clone size,CDR3 protein,CDR3 DNA
TRBJ2-1,TRBV5-1,TRBD2,-,CASSLGYSGGADEQFF,TGCGCCAGCAGCTTGGGTTATAGCGGGGGGGCGGATGAGCAGTTCTTC
TRBJ1-1,TRBV5-5,-,-,CASSFTGSPEAFF,TGTGCCAGCAGTTTTACAGGTTCCCCTGAAGCTTTCTTT
TRBJ2-3,TRBV10-3,-,few,CAISELGTDTQYF,TGTGCCATCAGTGAATTAGGCACAGATACGCAGTATTTT
TRBJ2-1,TRBV3-1,-,-,CASSQLHLQKQFF,TGTGCCAGCAGCCAATTACACCTCCAAAAGCAGTTCTTC
TRBJ2-3,TRBV2,TRBD2,-,CASSRTSGIRTDTQYF,TGTGCCAGCAGTCGGACTAGCGGGATAAGGACAGATACGCAGTATTTT
TRBJ1-1,TRBV7-2,-,-,CASSLLEGHTEAFF,TGTGCCAGCAGCTTACTCGAGGGGCACACTGAAGCTTTCTTT
TRBJ1-1,TRBV12-3/TRBV12-4,TRBD1,-,CASSFRGPTEAFF,TGTGCCAGCAGTTTCAGGGGGCCCACTGAAGCTTTCTTT
TRBJ2-1,TRBV20-1,TRBD2,-,CSARDPGLADNEQFF,TGCAGTGCTAGAGATCCGGGACTAGCGGACAATGAGCAGTTCTTC
TRBJ1-2,TRBV12-3/TRBV12-4,-,few,CASSFHRRGANYGYTF,TGTGCCAGCAGTTTCCACCGCCGTGGCGCTAACTATGGCTACACCTTC
TRBJ2-7,TRBV12-3/TRBV12-4,TRBD1,few,CASSLDRGYSYEQYF,TGTGCCAGCAGTTTGGACAGGGGCTACTCCTACGAGCAGTACTTC
TRBJ1-1,TRBV12-3/TRBV12-4,TRBD1,-,CASSLADRALVGAFF,TGTGCCAGCAGCCTAGCTGACAGGGCTCTCGTAGGAGCTTTCTTT
TRBJ2-3,TRBV9,-,-,CASSAFPGGAGQYF,TGTGCCAGCAGCGCCTTTCCGGGCGGGGCGGGGCAGTATTTT
TRBJ1-6,TRBV7-9,-,-,CASSLRGVSYNSPLHF,TGTGCCAGCAGCTTGAGGGGGGTCTCCTATAATTCACCCCTCCACTTT
TRBJ1-1,TRBV20-1,-,few,CSARMSGVRGEAFF,TGCAGTGCTAGAATGTCAGGGGTTAGGGGTGAAGCTTTCTTT
TRBJ2-5,TRBV5-4,-,-,CASSLVGNRVETQYF,TGTGCCAGCAGCTTGGTGGGCAATAGGGTGGAGACCCAGTACTTC
TRBJ1-2,TRBV2,TRBD1,few,CASSGTDYGYTF,TGTGCCAGCAGCGGGACAGACTATGGCTACACCTTC
TRBJ2-7,TRBV2,-,many,CASSEGRQVSYEQYF,TGTGCCAGCAGTGAGGGCAGGCAAGTGAGCTACGAGCAGTACTTC
TRBJ2-7,TRBV27,-,few,CASSHIDGTFEQYF,TGTGCCAGCAGCCATATTGACGGAACATTCGAGCAGTACTTC
TRBJ1-1,TRBV18,TRBD1,few,CASSQTDRGGTEAFF,TGTGCCAGCTCACAGACGGACAGGGGAGGCACTGAAGCTTTCTTT
TRBJ1-2,TRBV20-1,TRBD1,few,CSAGTGGGPLYGYTF,TGCAGTGCCGGGACAGGGGGCGGACCCCTCTATGGCTACACCTTC
TRBJ2-7,TRBV7-9,-,many,CASSRSIHAYEQYF,TGTGCCAGCAGCCGGTCAATACATGCCTACGAGCAGTACTTC
TRBJ2-2,TRBV27,-,few,CASSFRGPDAGELFF,TGTGCCAGCAGTTTCCGGGGCCCTGATGCCGGGGAGCTGTTTTTT
TRBJ1-2,TRBV6-1,TRBD1,-,CASSQGARHGYTF,TGTGCCAGCAGCCAGGGGGCGCGTCATGGCTACACCTTC
TRBJ1-3,TRBV20-1,-,-,CSAGTSGNTIYF,TGCAGTGCCGGGACATCTGGAAACACCATATATTTT
TRBJ2-7,TRBV2,-,-,CASSAGPRGYEQYF,TGTGCCAGCAGTGCGGGCCCTAGGGGCTACGAGCAGTACTTC
TRBJ2-5,TRBV15,-,few,CATSRDPSLAAVEETQYF,TGTGCCACCAGCAGAGACCCGAGTTTGGCGGCGGTAGAAGAGACCCAGTACTTC
TRBJ1-2,TRBV12-3/TRBV12-4,-,few,CASSPTSTDGYTF,TGTGCCAGCAGTCCAACTTCGACGGATGGCTACACCTTC
TRBJ2-5,TRBV13,-,-,CASSLNRAETQYF,TGTGCCAGCAGCTTAAACCGGGCGGAGACCCAGTACTTC
TRBJ2-1,TRBV15,-,-,CATSRLNEQFF,TGTGCCACCAGCAGGCTAAATGAGCAGTTCTTC
TRBJ2-7,TRBV5-6,-,few,CASRPGVKSYEQYF,TGTGCCAGCAGGCCCGGAGTAAAATCCTACGAGCAGTACTTC
TRBJ2-7,TRBV6-1,-,few,CASSEGVTGYEQYF,TGTGCCAGCAGTGAAGGGGTAACGGGATACGAGCAGTACTTC
TRBJ2-6,TRBV5-1,-,-,CASSWVAGANVLTF,TGCGCCAGCAGCTGGGTCGCTGGGGCCAACGTCCTGACTTTC
TRBJ2-7,TRBV29-1,-,few,CSAVTGLPSYEQYF,TGCAGCGCCGTGACAGGCCTCCCTTCCTACGAGCAGTACTTC
TRBJ1-4,TRBV20-1,-,-,CSVAGSGEKLFF,TGCAGTGTGGCCGGGTCTGGAGAAAAACTGTTTTTT
TRBJ1-2,TRBV12-3/TRBV12-4,-,many,CASSFSGNYGYTF,TGTGCCAGCAGTTTCTCAGGGAACTATGGCTACACCTTC
TRBJ2-7,TRBV12-3/TRBV12-4,TRBD1,-,CASSWMDRGNEQYF,TGTGCCAGCAGTTGGATGGACAGGGGCAACGAGCAGTACTTC
TRBJ2-7,TRBV29-1,TRBD2,many,CSVGAGIYEQYF,TGCAGCGTGGGAGCGGGGATCTACGAGCAGTACTTC
TRBJ2-7,TRBV7-2,TRBD2,-,CASSSSGASYEQYF,TGTGCCAGCAGCTCTAGCGGGGCCTCCTACGAGCAGTACTTC
TRBJ1-1,TRBV3-1,-,-,CASSQLPGINTEAFF,TGTGCCAGCAGCCAACTTCCGGGCATCAACACTGAAGCTTTCTTT
TRBJ2-6,TRBV6-2/TRBV6-3,-,-,CASRRVIWGANVLTF,TGTGCCAGCAGACGAGTCATCTGGGGTGCCAACGTCCTGACTTTC
TRBJ2-2,TRBV20-1,-,many,CSAAYSTATGELFF,TGCAGTGCCGCCTATTCGACCGCCACCGGGGAGCTGTTTTTT
TRBJ1-1,TRBV5-5,TRBD1,few,CASSSQGAVTEAFF,TGTGCCAGCAGCTCCCAGGGGGCGGTCACTGAAGCTTTCTTT
TRBJ2-5,TRBV9,-,many,CASSVGGETQYF,TGTGCCAGCAGCGTAGGAGGGGAGACCCAGTACTTC
TRBJ1-6,TRBV12-3/TRBV12-4,-,-,CASRGRSSYNSPLHF,TGTGCCAGCAGAGGCAGGAGCTCCTATAATTCACCCCTCCACTTT
TRBJ2-1,TRBV5-1,-,few,CASMPSGTPSLFF,TGCGCCAGCATGCCGTCCGGGACTCCTTCGCTGTTCTTC
TRBJ2-2,TRBV11-2,-,many,CASSPSWTAGELFF,TGTGCCAGCAGCCCTAGTTGGACGGCCGGGGAGCTGTTTTTT
TRBJ2-3,TRBV7-9,TRBD1,-,CASSFKLVAGGAESQYF,TGTGCCAGCAGCTTTAAGTTGGTGGCAGGGGGCGCGGAATCGCAGTATTTT
TRBJ2-1,TRBV6-1,-,-,CASSDAGLAGRFF,TGTGCCAGCAGTGATGCGGGGCTTGCTGGAAGGTTCTTC
TRBJ1-5,TRBV20-1,TRBD1,-,CSARSGQGGQPQHF,TGCAGTGCTAGATCTGGACAGGGAGGGCAGCCCCAGCATTTT
TRBJ2-1,TRBV23-1,-,-,CASSQYRFEYNEQFF,TGCGCCAGCAGTCAATACAGATTCGAGTACAATGAGCAGTTCTTC
TRBJ2-1,TRBV10-1,TRBD2,-,CASSDGTSGRDEQFF,TGCGCCAGCAGTGACGGGACTAGCGGGAGAGATGAGCAGTTCTTC
TRBJ2-1,TRBV6-1,-,-,CASSEIGANYNEQFF,TGTGCCAGCAGTGAAATAGGGGCGAACTACAATGAGCAGTTCTTC
TRBJ1-1,TRBV20-1,-,many,CSAGRVNTEAFF,TGCAGTGCTGGACGAGTTAACACTGAAGCTTTCTTT
TRBJ2-5,TRBV20-1,-,-,CSARGGRETQYF,TGCAGTGCTAGGGGGGGACGAGAGACCCAGTACTTC
TRBJ2-1,TRBV5-1,TRBD2,few,CASSFTSEYNEQFF,TGCGCCAGCAGCTTCACTAGCGAATACAATGAGCAGTTCTTC
TRBJ1-2,TRBV28,-,-,CASSLSNLYGYTF,TGTGCCAGCAGTTTGTCTAATCTTTATGGCTACACCTTC
TRBJ2-2,TRBV24-1,TRBD1,-,CATSDPRDRAGELFF,TGTGCCACCAGTGATCCACGGGACAGGGCCGGGGAGCTGTTTTTT
TRBJ2-1,TRBV19,-,-,CASSVTSDFYNEQFF,TGTGCCAGTAGTGTGACTTCTGATTTTTACAATGAGCAGTTCTTC
TRBJ2-7,TRBV5-1,-,-,CASSSMNRVCEQYF,TGCGCCAGCAGCTCGATGAACAGGGTATGCGAGCAGTACTTC